What follows describes a single TCR beta chain. The antigen is undetermined. PCR was performed using 60 Vbeta and 13 Jbeta primers. The data were produced by immunoSEQ multiplex PCR, yet TCRdb's version contains in-frame clones alone and is incomplete. This sample's table reports roughly 190,000 clones. The V gene lost 2 bases and the J gene lost 4 bases, with 14 bases spanning the gap. Germline-derived CDR1 and CDR2 are SEHNR and FQNEAQ (reference sequence). The CDR3 runs to 15 residues. This sample was taken from a study of cytomegalovirus exposure and HLA in healthy donors. Notes on the study in general: TCR beta sequences reportedly predicted most subjects' HLA-A and HLA-B alleles accurately. The study designated 150 or so TCR beta chains cytomegalovirus-associated.

This chain uses TRBV7-9 with TRBJ2-5; D possibly corresponds to TRBD1 (5 bases). Sequenced: PBMCs. This receptor was obtained from a young woman in good health and CMV-seropositive. The CDR3 DNA reads TGTGCCAGCAGCTTACCTACAGGATTTGGAGAGACCCAGTACTTC. It translates to CASSLPTGFGETQYF.